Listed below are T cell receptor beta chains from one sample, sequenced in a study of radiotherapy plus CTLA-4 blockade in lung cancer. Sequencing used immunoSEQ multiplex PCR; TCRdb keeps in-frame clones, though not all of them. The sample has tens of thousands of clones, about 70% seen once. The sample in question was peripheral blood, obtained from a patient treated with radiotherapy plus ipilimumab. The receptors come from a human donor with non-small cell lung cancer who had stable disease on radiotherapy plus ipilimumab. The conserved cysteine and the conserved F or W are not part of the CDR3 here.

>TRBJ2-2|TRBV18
ASSPYGELF
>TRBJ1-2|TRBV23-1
ASLLRYGYT
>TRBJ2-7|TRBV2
ASKSYQDEQY
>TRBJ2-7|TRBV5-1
ASSFVTGPYEQY
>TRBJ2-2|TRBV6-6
ASNRDFGELF
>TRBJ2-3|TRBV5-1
ASRPSGATQGDTQY
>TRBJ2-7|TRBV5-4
ASSPATSGRSYEQY
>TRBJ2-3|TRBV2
ASSDFLGDNTDTQY
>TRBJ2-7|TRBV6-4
ASSAGQGLGEQY
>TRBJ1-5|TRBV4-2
ASSQYRGSDQPQH
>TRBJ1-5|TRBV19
ASSTGNNQPQH
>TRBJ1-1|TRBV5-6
ASSLAGERAF
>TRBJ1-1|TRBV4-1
ASSRVGEAF
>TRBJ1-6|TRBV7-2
ASSLAAGAWSPLH
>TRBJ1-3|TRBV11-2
ASSLGTVSGNTIY
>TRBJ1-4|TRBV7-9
ASNTVWGTGGEEAEKLF
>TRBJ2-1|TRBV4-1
ASSHGQERYNEQF
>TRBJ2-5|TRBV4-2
ASSPVSGGGETQY
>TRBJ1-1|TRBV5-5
ASSLQGMTEAF
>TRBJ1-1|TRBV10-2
ASSEPNRDRASEAF
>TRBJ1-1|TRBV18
ASSPVARGSAEAF
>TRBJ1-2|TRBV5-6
ASSLTGAGYT
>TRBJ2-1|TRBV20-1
SVSQKIEQF
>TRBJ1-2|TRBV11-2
ASSFNRENYGYT
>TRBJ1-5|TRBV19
ASTLAGPYSNQPQH
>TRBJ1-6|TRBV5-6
ASSFEGTNSPLH
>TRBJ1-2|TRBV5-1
ASRRTGGERVAGYT